Shown below are 8 T cell receptor beta chains from a single sample sequenced in a study of OX40 agonist ivuxolimab in advanced cancers. Sequenced by immunoSEQ multiplex PCR; TCRdb stores in-frame clones only, minus some. The table records more than 70,000 clones, roughly 92% of them present only once. The specimen was CD4+ or CD8+ T cells sorted from blood, collected in a trial of the OX40 agonist ivuxolimab. The receptors were sampled from an adult with an advanced solid tumor such as melanoma, head and neck, liver or kidney cancer.

As for this clone: This CDR3 is also generated by other DNA sequences in the sample. This chain uses TRBV7-2 with TRBJ2-5; a weak D match, TRBD2 (6 bases). There are 15 residues in the CDR3. Trimming left V 1 base short and J 2 bases short, with 11 bases between. Germline V gene lookup returns CDR1 SGHTA and CDR2 FQGNSA. Here the CDR3 DNA reads TGTGCCAGCAGCTTAGGCGGGGCGGGACAAGAGACCCAGTACTTC. Its protein product is CASSLGGAGQETQYF.

This chain joins TRBV6-6 and TRBJ1-1; 9 bases align to TRBD1. Unmatched junction bases numbered 6, after V lost 7 bases and J lost 6 bases. The V gene's germline CDR1 is MNHNY and CDR2 SVGAGI (reference sequence). The CDR3 length is 13 residues. In DNA form, the CDR3 reads TGTGCCAGCACATCACAGGGGGCGGCTGAAGCTTTCTTT. Protein product: CASTSQGAAEAFF.

The gene calls are TRBV5-1 and TRBJ2-2; 9 bases align to TRBD1. This CDR3 region has 16 residues. The J segment lost 6 bases and the V segment lost 2 bases, leaving 8 bases of the junction unmatched. Germline loops: CDR1 SGHRS, CDR2 YFSETQ. In nucleotides, the CDR3 is TGCGCCAGCAGCTTTCAAGCGACAGGGGGATCCGGGGAGCTGTTTTTT. Translating gives CASSFQATGGSGELFF.

This sequence joins TRBV21-1 and TRBJ1-2; the table's D call, TRBD1, has no DNA check behind it. TRBV21-1 is a recognized pseudogene. CDR3 length equals 18 residues. The CDR3 DNA reads TGTGCCAGCAGCAAAGTCAAGAAGGACAGGGGGCATGTCTATGGCTACACCTTC. Protein: CASSKVKKDRGHVYGYTF.

This chain connects TRBV5-1 to TRBJ2-1; D remains ambiguous. Looked up from germline, CDR1 is SGHRS and CDR2 is YFSETQ. There are 16 residues in the CDR3. V lost 0 bases and J 6 bases, leaving 16 bases between the germline ends. The CDR3 DNA reads as TGCGCCAGCAGCTTGGTGGCCAACGCATACTCCAATGAGCAGTTCTTC. Translated, it gives CASSLVANAYSNEQFF.

The chain uses TRBV16 and TRBJ2-1; TRBD1 is a possible D gene (7 bases). Between the trimmed V and J ends, which lost 4 bases and 7 bases, there was a span of 20 bases. This CDR3 has 16 amino acids. Germline V CDR1 and CDR2: KGHSY, FQNENV. This CDR3 is CASSPRGASSGNEQFF. The CDR3 DNA follows: TGTGCCAGCAGCCCCAGGGGGGCGTCGTCGGGGAATGAGCAGTTCTTC.

The genes are TRBV9 and TRBJ2-5; perhaps TRBD1 as D (6 bases). Trimming cost V 2 bases and J 3 bases, with 11 bases left between them. Per the germline V gene, CDR1 is SGDLS and CDR2 is YYNGEE. The CDR3 runs to 14 residues. The CDR3, as DNA: TGTGCCAGCAGCGTTTCTGGGGGCGAAGAGACCCAGTACTTC. This gives the protein CASSVSGGEETQYF.

V and J are TRBV10-1 and TRBJ2-3; D remains ambiguous. This CDR3 comprises 13 residues. V was trimmed by 0 bases and J by 6 bases, leaving 7 bases between them. Looked up from germline, CDR1 is WNHNN and CDR2 is SYGVQD (reference sequence). CDR3 coding DNA: TGCGCCAGCAGTGAGTCGGGGTTGGATACGCAGTATTTT. Its protein is CASSESGLDTQYF.